This T cell receptor (beta chain) was identified during a study of vaccination and CD4 T cells after COVID-19 (dated by TCRdb to between 2020 and 2023). Concerning the study at large: Convalescent patients had a positive SARS-CoV-2 result on nasal swab PCR, and of these patients, nine had mild disease and one had severe disease. In the convalescent cohort there were six males and four females, among whom were two Hispanic individuals, seven Caucasians, two Asians and one multiracial person. Each participant got two doses of either the Pfizer-BioNTech BNT162b2 vaccine (n=8) or the Moderna mRNA-1273 vaccine (n=2). Post-COVID blood samples from convalescent patients were collected a median of roughly 100 days after diagnosis, with a range of 35 to 161 days. Post-vaccine blood samples were collected a median of about 72 days after the second vaccine dose, ranging from about 13 to 241 days. The cultures were stimulated with overlapping spike peptide pools from SARS-CoV-2 and from the common cold coronaviruses HCoV-NL63, HCoV-OC43 and HCoV-229E. As controls, cultures received a CEFX viral epitope pool (the positive control), an HIV-1 Nef peptide pool (the negative control), or no peptide at all. In under twelve COVID-19 convalescent patients and a few infection-naive healthy vaccine recipients, researchers compared the spike-specific CD4+ TCR repertoire from before mRNA vaccination with the repertoire from after.

Reading from cysteine to phenylalanine, the CDR3 counts 16 amino acids. Only the CDR3 DNA stays, 48 bases, in frame from base 1. After removal of 1 base from V and 5 bases from J, the junction retains 2 bases not matched to a gene. Points on this clonotype: This clone's antigen is unknown. Base qualities are not recorded, but no much larger clone differs from it by a single base.

The library was built by means of PCR. TCR sequencing of DNA from cultured CD4+ T cells used the Oncomine TCR Beta short-read assay at the Johns Hopkins FTIC core. Genomic DNA was extracted from the cultured CD4+ T cells with the QIAamp micro DNA kit. Oncomine TCR Beta libraries from cultured CD4+ T cells were pooled with unique dual indexes and sequenced on an Illumina iSeq 100. The original pipeline was this. Non-productive sequences were removed, and CDR3s that did not start with C, did not end with F or W, or were shorter than 7 amino acids were discarded. Antigen-specific clonotypes were identified using the MANAFEST web application through comparison of peptide-stimulated wells with reference and other culture wells. To be called positive, a clone needed an FDR below 0.05, an odds ratio above 5, and a productive frequency above 0.1% in at least two of three replicate wells. Cross-reactive clonotypes were defined as significantly expanded in both SARS-CoV-2 spike wells and at least one common cold coronavirus spike condition. CDR3 homology was assessed with Levenshtein distances (stringdist) and unrooted phylogenetic trees (ape) in R version 3.6.1. TCRdb took the public reads, trimmed them with fastp at Q25, ran MiXCR for clone calling and kept in-frame beta chains. Rows are unified per CDR3 protein, each entry keeping the most common DNA and genes. For this entry, the V and J calls and clone size follow TCRdb and not the study's own pipeline. The sample data list approximately 9,000 distinct CDR3 sequences, and about 66% of these were observed just once. Approximately 25% of the sample comes from the top ten.

Results and caveats for the whole study, not just this receptor: Although the median number of SARS-CoV-2-reactive clonotypes went up from fewer than 25 after infection to approximately 40 after vaccination, the increase was not significant. The study included relatively few convalescent patients and did not analyze early timepoints after natural infection. In convalescent patients, a median around 85% of post-vaccine SARS-CoV-2-reactive clones were detected only after vaccination, and vaccine-specific priming was suggested by this finding. Of the vaccine-specific clones found in convalescent patients, nearly all (304 of 307) were mono-reactive for SARS-CoV-2 spike instead of being cross-reactive with common cold coronaviruses.

The treatment or condition label, as the study defines it: approximately 11-day PBMC culture with coronavirus spike peptide pools or control peptides (ViraFEST assay). The study used the ViraFEST assay, which expanded antigen-specific T cells with peptide pools and then identified expanded clonotypes by TCR sequencing. Positive SARS-CoV-2 PCR tests in the convalescent patients dated from March to December 2020, before Alpha, Beta and Delta variants emerged in the United States. Around 2 million PBMCs per well were cultured in IMDM with roughly 5.2% human AB serum and 8 to 10 IU/ml IL-2, plus 10 ug/ml peptide pools. On days 3 and 7, half of the culture medium was replaced with fresh IL-2-containing medium. CD4+ T cells were isolated after approximately 10 days of culture through negative selection using the EasySep CD4+ T cell isolation kit. Ficoll-Paque Plus gradient centrifugation was used to isolate PBMCs from whole blood, and the isolated PBMCs were then either used fresh or cryopreserved at -140C. Culture conditions were generally each tested in triplicate wells.

Material: CD4+ T cells from blood, cultured in vitro. This clonotype was obtained from a human donor who had recovered from COVID-19. The rearranged chain carries TRBV12-3 or TRBV12-4 and TRBJ1-6; 10 middle bases align to TRBD1. The CDR3 loop reads CASSLGTGGDNSPLHF. The DNA reads as follows: TGTGCCAGCAGTTTAGGGACAGGGGGGGATAATTCACCCCTCCACTTT.